These 4 T cell receptor beta chains were sequenced from one sample in a study of identical twins. Each CDR3 protein is one row after TCRdb ran MiXCR on the 5' RACE reads. The sample records hundreds of thousands of distinct CDR3 sequences, about 20% being singletons. These records were also assigned to another study, of T cells expressing NK-cell markers.

The material sequenced was PBMCs. The receptors derive from a woman younger than 30 in good health.

V usage is TRBV7-9 and J usage is TRBJ2-1, with no clear D. V was shortened by 4 bases and J by 0 bases, with 10 bases between the two germline ends. Germline V lookup: CDR1 SEHNR, CDR2 FQNEAQ (reference sequence). This CDR3 is built from 15 residues. The CDR3 region is CASSSRKDSYNEQFF. The CDR3 bases are TGTGCCAGCAGCTCGCGGAAGGACTCCTACAATGAGCAGTTCTTC.

This clonotype was observed a handful of times. This rearrangement joins TRBV7-2 to TRBJ2-7; 7 bases are shared with TRBD2. The CDR3 covers 15 residues. Germline CDR1 SGHTA, CDR2 FQGNSA. The V gene end was trimmed by 0 bases and the J gene end by 0 bases; junction bases not matched to a gene: 2. The CDR3 DNA reads TGTGCCAGCAGCTTAGCCTTAGCGGGCTCCTACGAGCAGTACTTC. Translating it yields CASSLALAGSYEQYF.

This clonotype has ten or more counts. V usage is TRBV9 and J usage is TRBJ2-7, with a possible D match to TRBD1 (5 bases). The CDR3 runs to 14 residues. V was trimmed by 2 bases and J by 2 bases, leaving 11 bases between them. The V gene's germline CDR1 is SGDLS and CDR2 YYNGEE. CDR3 sequence: CASSVQGVPYEQYF. The CDR3 DNA reads TGTGCCAGCAGCGTTCAAGGGGTCCCCTACGAGCAGTACTTC.

This clonotype turned up a few times. This chain joins TRBV11-2 and TRBJ2-1, with TRBD2 identical over 8 bases. Germline CDR1 is SGHAT and CDR2 is FQNNGV. V dropped 5 bases and J dropped 7; count of bases not matched to a gene: 16. This CDR3 is built from 17 residues. DNA for the CDR3: TGTGCCAGCAGCCTCGATCGTAGGTTAGCGGGGAGTAATGAGCAGTTCTTC. Amino acid sequence: CASSLDRRLAGSNEQFF.